The TCR beta chain under discussion was sequenced for a study of T cells in Graves' hyperthyroidism and ophthalmopathy. Study-wide points: The majority of expanded thyroid clonotypes above 0.001 also appeared in blood.

Uncontrolled infection, other autoimmune disease, pregnancy or lactation excluded patients. Clinicians diagnosed patients from clinical symptoms, serum thyroxine and TRAb, thyroid ultrasound and orbital computed tomography. It was RNA transcripts that yielded the amplified TCR beta CDR3 regions. TCR CDR3 underwent first-round RT-PCR with the HTBI primer set. TCRdb reprocessed the multiplex PCR reads with MiXCR, giving one entry per CDR3 protein. The table shows roughly 720,000 distinct CDR3 sequences, with around a sixth occurring only once. This clonotype was seen ten or more times. Its antigen is still unknown. This clonotype was obtained from a man in his forties or fifties with Graves' hyperthyroidism. Source material: blood.

The DNA for the CDR3 is TGTGCCAGCAACTCGGCCGGGGCGAACACCGGGGAGCTGTTTTTT. This translates into CASNSAGANTGELFF. The rearrangement links TRBV2 to TRBJ2-2; TRBD2 is a possible D gene (5 bases). The CDR3 is made up of 15 amino acids. CDR1 and CDR2 (germline): SNHLY, FYNNEI. V was trimmed by 7 bases and J by 0 bases, leaving 12 bases between them.